This T cell receptor (beta chain) derives from a study of identical twins. The CDR3 length is 18 residues. Germline CDR1 and CDR2: ENHRY and SYGVKD. Losses at the gene ends were 6 bases for V and 0 bases for J; bases not matched to a gene: 12. Overall study results and limits: The study drew conclusions from cross-sectional statistical analysis, not from following the same donors.

This clonotype came up many times. Antigen: not known. TCRdb reanalysed the 5' RACE reads using MiXCR and keeps one entry per CDR3 protein. The sample lists 130,000 to 150,000 distinct CDR3 sequences, under 4.5% occurring once. The chain couples TRBV10-3 to TRBJ2-1; 9 positions agree with TRBD2. The TCR comes from a man aged 18 to 30 in good health. The sequenced sample was memory T cells sorted from blood. Here the CDR3 DNA reads TGTGCCATCAGGGGCCCCTCGGCGGGAGGGAGCTCCTACAATGAGCAGTTCTTC. Protein product: CAIRGPSAGGSSYNEQFF.